These 25 T cell receptor beta chains were sequenced from one sample in a study of blood T cell repertoires in COVID-19. Measured with immunoSEQ multiplex PCR; TCRdb has only the in-frame clones, and not every one. The repertoire consists of approximately 210,000 clones, with about nine tenths occurring once and the leading ten covering roughly 11%. The sequencing input was peripheral blood. The source is a man aged 50 to 60 with COVID-19, enrolled during active disease.

The gene calls are TRBV19 and TRBJ1-1; D call uncertain. The CDR3 has 15 residues. The ends were cut back, 4 bases at V and 6 bases at J, with 18 bases in the middle. Germline CDR1 is LNHDA and CDR2 is SQIVND (reference sequence). CDR3 in DNA: TGTGCCAGTAGTACTCGATCGAACCTGGGCGCTGAAGCTTTCTTT. Translated: CASSTRSNLGAEAFF.

V is TRBV7-9 and J is TRBJ1-1; 7 nucleotides line up with TRBD1. Per the germline V gene, CDR1 is SEHNR and CDR2 is FQNEAQ (reference sequence). The CDR3 runs 14 residues. V was clipped by 5 bases and J by 2 bases; unmatched bases: 5. The CDR3 DNA reads as TGTGCCAGCAGCAACCAGGGGGATAACACTGAAGCTTTCTTT. Translation: CASSNQGDNTEAFF. The full variable domain, in which reference TRBV7-9 and TRBJ1-1 provide the parts outside the CDR3, is DTGVSQNPRHKITKRGQNVTFRCDPISEHNRLYWYRQTLGQGPEFLTYFQNEAQLEKSRLLSDRFSAERPKGSFSTLEIQRTEQGDSAMYLCASSNQGDNTEAFFGQGTRLTVV.

The V and J genes are TRBV18 and TRBJ2-6; 11 bases fit TRBD1. The CDR3 sequence is 17 residues long. Germline lookup yields CDR1 KGHSH and CDR2 LQKENI. V gave up 2 bases and J gave up 2 bases; unmatched junction bases: 2. Here the CDR3 reads CASSPWDRGAGANVLTF. The CDR3, as DNA: TGTGCCAGCTCACCATGGGACAGGGGGGCTGGGGCCAACGTCCTGACTTTC.

The genes are TRBV2 and TRBJ2-1; D might be TRBD2 (5 bases). The CDR3 has 14 residues. CDR1 SNHLY and CDR2 FYNNEI come from the germline V gene. The V gene lost 5 bases and the J gene lost 2 bases, with 10 bases spanning the gap. The CDR3 here is CASSKRTAYNEQFF. In DNA form, the CDR3 reads TGTGCCAGCAGTAAGCGGACGGCCTACAATGAGCAGTTCTTC.

The genes are TRBV29-1 and TRBJ2-1, with a possible D match to TRBD2 (6 bases). CDR1 and CDR2 from the germline V gene are SQVTM and ANQGSEA. V was cut by 4 bases and J by 7 bases, with 11 bases left in between. The CDR3 length is 12 residues. The CDR3 bases are TGCAGCGTTGTGGCGAGCGGGAATGAGCAGTTCTTC. This translates into CSVVASGNEQFF.

The rearrangement uses TRBV3-1 (or the pseudogene TRBV3-2) and TRBJ2-7; 11 nucleotides align to TRBD2. Germline V gives CDR1 LGHDT, CDR2 YNNKEL (reference sequence). Trimming at V came to 4 bases and at J to 3 bases, leaving 2 bases not matched to a gene. CDR3 size: 14 residues. DNA of the CDR3: TGTGCCAGCAGCCTCGGGACTAGCGGCTACGAGCAGTACTTC. Its protein product is CASSLGTSGYEQYF.

This chain joins TRBV5-1 and TRBJ2-7; tentative D call: TRBD2 (5 bases). V dropped 4 bases and J dropped 2 bases, with 16 bases sitting between them. This CDR3 is 15 amino acids long. Germline V gene lookup returns CDR1 SGHRS and CDR2 YFSETQ. The CDR3 nucleotides are TGCGCCAGCAGCCCATACCGGGATAACGCCTACGAGCAGTACTTC. Translated: CASSPYRDNAYEQYF.

V and J are TRBV6-1 and TRBJ1-3; no firm D call. Germline lookup yields CDR1 MNHNS and CDR2 SASEGT. Trimming took off 2 bases at V and 1 base at J, with 18 bases between the two ends. CDR3 length: 18 residues. Written as DNA, the CDR3 is TGTGCCAGCAGTGAAATGTCGGGAGGAACGAGATCTGGAAACACCATATATTTT. Translating gives CASSEMSGGTRSGNTIYF.

This chain connects TRBV29-1 to TRBJ1-2; TRBD1 matches 7 bases. The J segment lost 1 base and the V segment lost 4 bases, leaving 3 bases of the junction unmatched. Germline CDR1 is SQVTM and CDR2 is ANQGSEA. CDR3 size: 13 residues. CDR3 nucleotides: TGCAGCGTTGGGCAGGGGGTTAACTATGGCTACACCTTC. Protein: CSVGQGVNYGYTF.

This chain uses TRBV9 with TRBJ2-7; no reliable D call. This CDR3 is 15 amino acids long. Trimming cost V 0 bases and J 0 bases, with 10 bases left between them. CDR1 is SGDLS, CDR2 YYNGEE, per germline. CDR3 sequence (DNA): TGTGCCAGCAGCGTAGGTGTGGGCTACTCCTACGAGCAGTACTTC. This translates into CASSVGVGYSYEQYF. Complete variable domain (other parts from reference TRBV9 and TRBJ2-7): DSGVTQTPKHLITATGQRVTLRCSPRSGDLSVYWYQQSLDQGLQFLIQYYNGEERAKGNILERFSAQQFPDLHSELNLSSLELGDSALYFCASSVGVGYSYEQYFGPGTRLTVT.

The chain uses TRBV11-1 and TRBJ2-1; 8 bases line up with TRBD1. The CDR3 consists of 16 residues. Germline V gene sequence: CDR1 SGHAT, CDR2 FQDESV (reference sequence). V lost 5 bases to trimming and J lost 6 bases; unmatched junction nucleotides: 12. DNA for the CDR3: TGTGCCAGCAGCCGCGAGGCAGGGGGCTTTTCCAATGAGCAGTTCTTC. It encodes CASSREAGGFSNEQFF. Drawing the rest from reference TRBV11-1 and TRBJ2-1, the complete variable domain is EAEVAQSPRYKITEKSQAVAFWCDPISGHATLYWYRQILGQGPELLVQFQDESVVDDSQLPKDRFSAERLKGVDSTLKIQPAELGDSAMYLCASSREAGGFSNEQFFGPGTRLTVL.

The genes are TRBV18 and TRBJ2-3; 9 bases align to TRBD2. The junction had 11 bases not matched to a gene; V was cut back by 7 bases and J by 0 bases. Germline V gives CDR1 KGHSH, CDR2 LQKENI. This CDR3 comprises 17 residues. The chain's CDR3 is CASFPRREGRSTDTQYF. The CDR3 DNA reads as TGTGCCAGCTTCCCGAGGCGGGAGGGCCGGAGCACAGATACGCAGTATTTT.

This chain uses TRBV27 with TRBJ2-1; unclear D gene. CDR3 length equals 13 residues. Trimming removed 1 base from V and 6 bases from J, with 7 bases in between. The germline V gene has CDR1 MNHEY and CDR2 SMNVEV (reference sequence). The CDR3 region is CASSLFPGNEQFF. The CDR3 nucleotides are TGTGCCAGCAGTTTATTCCCAGGCAATGAGCAGTTCTTC.

Points on this clone: The junction shows a germline mismatch at one end, possibly a read error. This sequence joins TRBV3-1 (or the pseudogene TRBV3-2) and TRBJ1-4; D is ambiguous. Germline loops: CDR1 LGHDT, CDR2 YNNKEL (reference sequence). The length of the CDR3 is 12 residues. The CDR3 here is CASSQGEAATIF. Here the CDR3 DNA reads TGTGCCAGCAGCCAAGGGGAGGCGGCGACGATTTTT.

The chain couples TRBV11-2 to TRBJ2-7; the D gene is possibly TRBD2 (6 bases). V was pared by 6 bases and J by 0 bases, with 18 bases between. Per the germline V gene, CDR1 is SGHAT and CDR2 is FQNNGV. There are 16 residues in the CDR3. CDR3 residues: CASSPIGAGSSYEQYF. In DNA form, the CDR3 reads TGTGCCAGCAGTCCTATTGGCGCGGGGAGCTCCTACGAGCAGTACTTC.

The V and J genes are TRBV7-2 and TRBJ1-4, with 8 nucleotides matching TRBD1. This CDR3 region has 17 residues. The germline CDR1 and CDR2 sequences are SGHTA and FQGNSA. V shed 5 bases, J shed 3 bases, and the junction held 11 bases outside the gene matches. The CDR3 DNA sequence: TGTGCCAGCAGCCTGACGACAGGGGCACCCTCTAATGAAAAACTGTTTTTT. It is translated as CASSLTTGAPSNEKLFF.

V and J are TRBV6-5 and TRBJ1-2; a weak D match, TRBD1 (6 bases). The germline V and J ends were trimmed by 4 bases and 4 bases, with 13 bases remaining between them. Germline V lookup: CDR1 MNHEY, CDR2 SVGAGI. The CDR3 totals 14 residues. CDR3 nucleotide sequence: TGTGCCAGCAGTTCTCCCGGACAGCGCTATGGCTACACCTTC. This encodes CASSSPGQRYGYTF.

This chain links TRBV24-1 with TRBJ1-5, with 8 bases lining up with TRBD1. From germline, CDR1 is KGHDR and CDR2 SFDVKD. With 9 bases clipped from V and 0 bases from J, the junction kept 9 bases outside the gene matches. CDR3 length: 16 residues. The CDR3 nucleotides read TGTGCCACCTACCCAGGGGGCGTCATTAGCAATCAGCCCCAGCATTTT. Translated, it gives CATYPGGVISNQPQHF.

This rearrangement joins TRBV7-2 to TRBJ1-4, with 7 bases aligning to TRBD1. This CDR3 comprises 18 residues. Germline V gene data show CDR1 as SGHTA and CDR2 as FQGNSA. V lost 1 base, J lost 8 bases, and 16 bases stayed unmatched. CDR3 region: CASSLVSGGSGLSEKLFF. The CDR3, as DNA: TGTGCCAGCAGCTTAGTGTCAGGGGGGTCGGGATTATCCGAAAAACTGTTTTTT. The full variable domain, rest sourced from reference TRBV7-2 and TRBJ1-4, is GAGVSQSPSNKVTEKGKDVELRCDPISGHTALYWYRQSLGQGLEFLIYFQGNSAPDKSGLPSDRFSAERTGGSVSTLTIQRTQQEDSAVYLCASSLVSGGSGLSEKLFFGSGTQLSVL.

The J gene is TRBJ1-5, the V gene TRBV12-3 or TRBV12-4, with D perhaps matching TRBD1 (5 bases). Trimming stripped 5 bases from V and 4 bases from J, with 9 bases between. This CDR3 spans 13 amino acids. CDR3 nucleotides: TGTGCCAGCAGTCGCAGGGAAAATCAGCCCCAGCATTTT. Encoded protein: CASSRRENQPQHF.

The chain joins TRBV28 to TRBJ2-5; TRBD2 might be the D (5 bases). V lost 3 bases, J lost 2 bases, and 13 bases lay in between. Germline V gene sequence: CDR1 MDHEN, CDR2 SYDVKM. The CDR3 is 15 amino acids. The CDR3 DNA reads TGTGCCAGCAGTTTTACAGCCCGGGGACAAGAGACCCAGTACTTC. It is translated as CASSFTARGQETQYF.

This sequence joins TRBV6-2 or TRBV6-3 and TRBJ2-2, with 7 bases matching TRBD1. In germline, CDR1 is MNHEY, CDR2 SVGEGT. After removal of 2 bases from V and 4 bases from J, the junction contained 13 bases not matched to a gene. The CDR3 consists of 18 residues. In DNA form, the CDR3 reads TGTGCCAGCAGTTACCGACAGGGACCCCTCCGGGGCACCGGGGAGCTGTTTTTT. The encoded protein is CASSYRQGPLRGTGELFF.

This chain connects TRBV27 to TRBJ2-1, with TRBD2 matching over 11 bases. Unmatched junction bases numbered 9, after V lost 6 bases and J lost 8 bases. Germline values: CDR1 MNHEY, CDR2 SMNVEV (reference sequence). This CDR3 is built from 15 residues. The CDR3 loop is CASSTRLAGNDEQFF. The CDR3 bases are TGTGCCAGCAGCACCCGACTAGCGGGAAACGATGAGCAGTTCTTC.

The genes are TRBV6-4 and TRBJ1-2; TRBD1 matches 8 bases. Germline CDR1 reads MRHNA; CDR2 reads SNTAGT. Trimming cost V 5 bases and J 7 bases; bases outside gene matches: 6. CDR3 size: 13 residues. CDR3 sequence: CASSRTGRSGYTF. The DNA of the CDR3 is TGTGCCAGCAGTAGGACAGGGCGGAGTGGCTACACCTTC.

This chain uses TRBV2 with TRBJ1-2; no firm D call. V lost 5 bases and J 2 bases, leaving 6 bases between the germline ends. The CDR3 is 12 residues long. Germline V gene sequence: CDR1 SNHLY, CDR2 FYNNEI. CDR3 in DNA: TGTGCCAGCAGTCAGGAAAACTATGGCTACACCTTC. Its translation: CASSQENYGYTF.